The rows below give T cell receptor beta chains drawn from one sample of a study of blood T cell repertoires in COVID-19. Some clones are missing from TCRdb's copy, which holds only in-frame ones; the method was immunoSEQ multiplex PCR. The repertoire consists of under 300,000 clones, with around 85% occurring once and the leading ten covering roughly 3.3%. The sample consisted of PBMCs or T cells enriched from blood (not recorded which). Receptors originate from a woman in her forties with acute COVID-19. Both conserved end residues are part of each CDR3. The D gene is left open where the match is weak.

v_call: TRBV30
d_call: TRBD1
j_call: TRBJ2-7
cdr3_aa: CAWSVFRGLNEQYF

v_call: TRBV27
d_call: TRBD2
j_call: TRBJ2-5
cdr3_aa: CASSFRREGLLETQYF

v_call: TRBV7-3
d_call: -
j_call: TRBJ2-7
cdr3_aa: CASSKDGGVDEQYF

v_call: TRBV5-1
d_call: -
j_call: TRBJ1-1
cdr3_aa: CASSLLSLEDTEAFF

v_call: TRBV27
d_call: TRBD1
j_call: TRBJ2-7
cdr3_aa: CASSLLQGSYEQYF

v_call: TRBV5-1
d_call: -
j_call: TRBJ2-1
cdr3_aa: CASSLGQPGYEQFF

v_call: TRBV14
d_call: TRBD2
j_call: TRBJ2-7
cdr3_aa: CASSQDPAGGSYEQYF

v_call: TRBV11-3
d_call: TRBD1
j_call: TRBJ2-1
cdr3_aa: CASSSADRGSSYNEQFF

v_call: TRBV18
d_call: -
j_call: TRBJ1-1
cdr3_aa: CASSPPDRMNTEAFF

v_call: TRBV6-5
d_call: TRBD2
j_call: TRBJ2-5
cdr3_aa: CASSSSGRARETQYF

v_call: TRBV29-1
d_call: TRBD2
j_call: TRBJ2-3
cdr3_aa: CSAAGGPEDTQYF

v_call: TRBV7-2
d_call: TRBD1
j_call: TRBJ1-4
cdr3_aa: CASSLGKGPGQINEKLFF

v_call: TRBV19
d_call: -
j_call: TRBJ2-1
cdr3_aa: CASSIFGSPYNEQFF

v_call: TRBV7-9
d_call: TRBD1
j_call: TRBJ1-2
cdr3_aa: CAGQTGDWNGYTF

v_call: TRBV5-1
d_call: TRBD1
j_call: TRBJ1-2
cdr3_aa: CASSTEDRRLNYGYTF

v_call: TRBV2
d_call: TRBD2
j_call: TRBJ2-7
cdr3_aa: CASSAGTSGSHEQYF

v_call: TRBV19
d_call: TRBD1
j_call: TRBJ2-7
cdr3_aa: CASSVPGQGVYEQYF

v_call: TRBV7-8
d_call: TRBD1
j_call: TRBJ2-3
cdr3_aa: CASSSGTGSTDTQYF

v_call: TRBV5-4
d_call: TRBD2
j_call: TRBJ2-3
cdr3_aa: CASSLVGGPTDTQYF

v_call: TRBV6-1
d_call: TRBD2
j_call: TRBJ2-2
cdr3_aa: CASSEIGGYTGELFF

v_call: TRBV5-5
d_call: -
j_call: TRBJ1-6
cdr3_aa: CASSPLTGYNSPLHF